The clone carrying this T cell receptor beta chain was found once. The data were taken from a study of OX40 agonist ivuxolimab in advanced cancers. V gave up 4 bases and J gave up 2 bases; unmatched junction bases: 3. Germline assignment: CDR1 MDHEN and CDR2 SYDVKM. The CDR3 spans 14 residues. Method: immunoSEQ multiplex PCR; TCRdb's copy keeps in-frame clones and lacks some. The table includes around 42,000 clones, approximately 88% detected once. This sequence was found in an adult with an advanced solid tumor such as melanoma, head and neck, liver or kidney cancer. The sequencing here drew on CD4+ or CD8+ T cells sorted from blood, taken in a trial of the OX40 agonist ivuxolimab. The V and J genes are TRBV28 and TRBJ2-7, with TRBD1 matching over 9 bases. The CDR3 here is CASSSRDRAYEQYF. The CDR3 region has the DNA TGTGCCAGCAGTTCCCGGGACAGGGCCTACGAGCAGTACTTC.